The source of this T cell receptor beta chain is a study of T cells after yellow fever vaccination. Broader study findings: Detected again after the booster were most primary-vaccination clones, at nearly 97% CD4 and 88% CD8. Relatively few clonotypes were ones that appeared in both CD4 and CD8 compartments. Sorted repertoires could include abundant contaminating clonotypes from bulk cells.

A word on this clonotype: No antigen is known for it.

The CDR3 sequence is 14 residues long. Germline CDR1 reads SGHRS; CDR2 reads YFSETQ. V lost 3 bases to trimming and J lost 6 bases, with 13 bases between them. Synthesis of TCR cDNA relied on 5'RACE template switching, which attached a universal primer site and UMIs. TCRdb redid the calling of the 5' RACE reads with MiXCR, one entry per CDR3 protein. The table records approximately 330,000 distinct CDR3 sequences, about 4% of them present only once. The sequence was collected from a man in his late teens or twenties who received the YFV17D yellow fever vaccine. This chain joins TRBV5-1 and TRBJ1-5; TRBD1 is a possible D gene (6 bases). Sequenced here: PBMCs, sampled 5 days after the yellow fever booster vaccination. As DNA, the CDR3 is TGCGCCAGCAGCTCTGGACAGCTGGGTCAGCCCCAGCATTTT. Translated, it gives CASSSGQLGQPQHF.